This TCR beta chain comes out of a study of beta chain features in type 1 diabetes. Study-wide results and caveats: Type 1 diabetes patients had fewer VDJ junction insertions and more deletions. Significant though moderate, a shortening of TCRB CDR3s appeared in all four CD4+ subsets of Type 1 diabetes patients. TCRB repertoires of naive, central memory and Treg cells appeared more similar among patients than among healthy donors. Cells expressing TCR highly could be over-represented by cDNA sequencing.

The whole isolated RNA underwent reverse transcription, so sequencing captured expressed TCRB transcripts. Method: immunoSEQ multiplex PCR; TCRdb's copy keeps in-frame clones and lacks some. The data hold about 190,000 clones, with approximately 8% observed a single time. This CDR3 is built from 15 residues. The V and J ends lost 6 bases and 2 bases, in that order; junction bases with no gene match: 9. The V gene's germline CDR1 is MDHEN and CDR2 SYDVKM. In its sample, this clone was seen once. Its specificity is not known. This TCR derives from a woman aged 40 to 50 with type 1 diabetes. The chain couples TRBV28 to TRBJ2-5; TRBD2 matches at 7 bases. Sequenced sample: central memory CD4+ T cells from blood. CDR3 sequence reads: CASRVGGSRQETQYF. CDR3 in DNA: TGTGCCAGCAGGGTCGGGGGGAGTAGGCAAGAGACCCAGTACTTC.